The 5 T cell receptor beta chains below come from one sample, sequenced in a study of T cell responses to AZD1222 COVID-19 vaccine. Sequencing was performed with immunoSEQ multiplex PCR; in TCRdb, only in-frame clones are kept and a portion is missing. The repertoire includes around 150,000 clones, roughly 88% of them detected once, and 2.2% sits in the top ten. The input for sequencing was peripheral blood, taken on day 0 of AZD1222 vaccination. These TCRs come from an adult in good health.

The chain carries TRBV29-1 and TRBJ2-5, with TRBD2 identical over 13 bases. V gave up 6 bases and J gave up 5 bases; unmatched junction bases: 3. CDR1 and CDR2 (germline): SQVTM, ANQGSEA. There are 13 residues in the CDR3. In DNA, the CDR3 is TGCAGCGTGGGACTAGCGGGACGGGAGACCCAGTACTTC. Translated, it gives CSVGLAGRETQYF.

This clone was seen a few times. The rearrangement uses TRBV6-1 and TRBJ1-5, with D hard to call. CDR3 length: 17 amino acids. V lost 3 bases and J 1 base, leaving 16 bases between the germline ends. Per the germline V gene, CDR1 is MNHNS and CDR2 is SASEGT. In DNA, the CDR3 is TGTGCCAGCAGTGACGAGCTTACACAACCAAGCAATCAGCCCCAGCATTTT. It yields the protein CASSDELTQPSNQPQHF.

The chain has TRBV6-5 and TRBJ1-1, with D uncertain. This CDR3 has 10 amino acids. The germline V gene encodes CDR1 MNHEY and CDR2 SVGAGI. The V end was cut by 6 bases, the J end by 7 bases, with 6 bases between. The CDR3 region has the DNA TGTGCCAGCAGAGACGGTGAAGCTTTCTTT. Its protein product is CASRDGEAFF.

The V and J genes are TRBV18 and TRBJ1-1; 7 positions match TRBD1. The V gene end was trimmed by 8 bases and the J gene end by 0 bases; junction bases not matched to a gene: 9. CDR1 is KGHSH, CDR2 LQKENI, per germline. There are 15 residues in the CDR3. CDR3 region: CASQDRSEMNTEAFF. The CDR3, as DNA: TGTGCCAGCCAGGACAGGTCCGAGATGAACACTGAAGCTTTCTTT.

The V call is TRBV12-5, the J call TRBJ2-5; D gene uncertain. Germline assignment: CDR1 LGHNT and CDR2 FRNRAP. Between the trimmed V and J ends, which lost 0 bases and 4 bases, there was a span of 3 bases. The CDR3 sequence is 12 residues long. The CDR3 DNA is TGTGCTAGTGGTTTGGTAAGAGAGACCCAGTACTTC. This encodes CASGLVRETQYF.